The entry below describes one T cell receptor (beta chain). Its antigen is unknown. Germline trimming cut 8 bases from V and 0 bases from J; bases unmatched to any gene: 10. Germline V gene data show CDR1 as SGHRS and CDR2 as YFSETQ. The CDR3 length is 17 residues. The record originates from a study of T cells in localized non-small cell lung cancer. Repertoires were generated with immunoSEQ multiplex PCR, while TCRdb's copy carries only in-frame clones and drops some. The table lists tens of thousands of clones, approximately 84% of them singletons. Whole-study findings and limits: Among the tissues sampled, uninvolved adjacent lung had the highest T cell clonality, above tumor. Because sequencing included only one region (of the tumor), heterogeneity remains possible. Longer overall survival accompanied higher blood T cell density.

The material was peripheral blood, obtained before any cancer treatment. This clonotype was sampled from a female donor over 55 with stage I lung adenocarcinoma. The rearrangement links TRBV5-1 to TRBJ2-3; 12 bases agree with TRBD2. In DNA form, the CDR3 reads TGCGCCAGTTCCTCGACTAGCGGGGGCCGGAGCACAGATACGCAGTATTTT. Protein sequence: CASSSTSGGRSTDTQYF.